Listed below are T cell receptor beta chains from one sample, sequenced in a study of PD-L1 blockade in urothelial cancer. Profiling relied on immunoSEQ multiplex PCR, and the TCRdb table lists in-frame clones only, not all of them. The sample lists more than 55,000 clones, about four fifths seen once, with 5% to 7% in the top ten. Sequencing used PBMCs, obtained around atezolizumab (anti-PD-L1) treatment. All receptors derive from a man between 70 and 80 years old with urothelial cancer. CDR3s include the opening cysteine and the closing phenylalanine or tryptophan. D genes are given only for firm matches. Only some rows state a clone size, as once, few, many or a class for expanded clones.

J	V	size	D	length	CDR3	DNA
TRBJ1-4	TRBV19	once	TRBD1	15	CATAVRQGTNEKLFF	TGTGCCACTGCCGTTAGACAGGGAACTAATGAAAAACTGTTTTTT
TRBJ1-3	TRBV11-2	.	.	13	CASSPHSGNTIYF	TGTGCCAGCAGCCCCCACAGTGGAAACACCATATATTTT
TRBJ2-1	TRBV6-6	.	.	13	CASSPDRLNEQFF	TGTGCCAGCAGTCCCGACAGACTCAATGAGCAGTTCTTC
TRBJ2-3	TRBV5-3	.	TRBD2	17	CARSPIQTSGRTDTQYF	TGTGCCAGAAGCCCAATTCAGACTAGCGGGAGAACAGATACGCAGTATTTT
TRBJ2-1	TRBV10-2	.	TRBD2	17	CASRGLAGGPLNNEQFF	TGCGCCAGCAGGGGACTAGCGGGAGGCCCTCTTAACAATGAGCAGTTCTTC
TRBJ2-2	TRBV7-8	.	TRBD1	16	CASSPHRDRGTGELFF	TGTGCCAGCAGCCCTCACCGGGACAGGGGGACCGGGGAGCTGTTTTTT
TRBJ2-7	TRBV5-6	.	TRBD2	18	CASSETGTRLAGLYEQYF	TGTGCCAGCAGCGAGACAGGGACCAGACTAGCGGGGCTATACGAGCAGTACTTC
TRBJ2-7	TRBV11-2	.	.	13	CASSSDSSYEQYF	TGTGCCAGCAGCTCGGACAGCTCCTACGAGCAGTACTTC
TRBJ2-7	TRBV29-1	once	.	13	CSVSLAISYEQYF	TGCAGCGTTTCTCTAGCGATCTCATACGAGCAGTACTTC
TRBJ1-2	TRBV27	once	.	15	CASSLSGGASYGYTF	TGTGCCAGCAGTCTTTCAGGTGGGGCAAGCTATGGCTACACCTTC
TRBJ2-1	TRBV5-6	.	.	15	CASLPPGVSANEQFF	TGTGCCAGCCTTCCACCTGGAGTGTCAGCTAATGAGCAGTTCTTC
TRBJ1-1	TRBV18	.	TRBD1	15	CASSLEGGGNTEAFF	TGTGCCAGCTCACTCGAAGGGGGCGGGAACACTGAAGCTTTCTTT
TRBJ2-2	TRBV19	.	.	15	CASSISQGDTGELFF	TGTGCCAGTAGTATTTCACAGGGAGACACCGGGGAGCTGTTTTTT
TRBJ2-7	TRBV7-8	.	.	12	CASSPAGYEQYF	TGTGCCAGCAGCCCCGCAGGCTACGAGCAGTACTTC
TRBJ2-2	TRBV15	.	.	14	CATRPTHLTGELFF	TGTGCCACCAGACCCACCCACTTGACCGGGGAGCTGTTTTTT
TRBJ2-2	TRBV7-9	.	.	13	CASTLLNTGELFF	TGTGCCAGCACCCTTCTGAACACCGGGGAGCTGTTTTTT
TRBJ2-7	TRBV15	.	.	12	CATGGGLYEQYF	TGTGCCACCGGCGGAGGACTCTACGAGCAGTACTTC
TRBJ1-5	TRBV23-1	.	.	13	CASSLISNQPQHF	TGCGCCAGCAGTCTAATCAGCAATCAGCCCCAGCATTTT
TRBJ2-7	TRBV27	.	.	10	CASSLYEQYF	TGTGCCAGCAGTCTCTACGAGCAGTACTTC
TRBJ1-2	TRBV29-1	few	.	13	CSVGVGGAYGYTF	TGCAGCGTTGGAGTGGGGGGAGCCTATGGCTACACCTTC
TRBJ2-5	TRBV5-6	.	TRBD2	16	CASSLLAGGPGETQYF	TGTGCCAGCAGCTTGCTAGCGGGGGGGCCAGGAGAGACCCAGTACTTC
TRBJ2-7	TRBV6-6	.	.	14	CASSFTGSSYEQYF	TGTGCCAGCAGCTTCACAGGGTCTTCCTACGAGCAGTACTTC
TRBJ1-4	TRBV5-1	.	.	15	CASSDQRGGGEKLFF	TGCGCCAGCAGCGACCAGAGGGGAGGAGGTGAAAAACTGTTTTTT
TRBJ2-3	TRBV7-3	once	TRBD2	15	CASSRLAGDADTQYF	TGTGCCAGCAGCCGCCTAGCGGGAGACGCAGATACGCAGTATTTT